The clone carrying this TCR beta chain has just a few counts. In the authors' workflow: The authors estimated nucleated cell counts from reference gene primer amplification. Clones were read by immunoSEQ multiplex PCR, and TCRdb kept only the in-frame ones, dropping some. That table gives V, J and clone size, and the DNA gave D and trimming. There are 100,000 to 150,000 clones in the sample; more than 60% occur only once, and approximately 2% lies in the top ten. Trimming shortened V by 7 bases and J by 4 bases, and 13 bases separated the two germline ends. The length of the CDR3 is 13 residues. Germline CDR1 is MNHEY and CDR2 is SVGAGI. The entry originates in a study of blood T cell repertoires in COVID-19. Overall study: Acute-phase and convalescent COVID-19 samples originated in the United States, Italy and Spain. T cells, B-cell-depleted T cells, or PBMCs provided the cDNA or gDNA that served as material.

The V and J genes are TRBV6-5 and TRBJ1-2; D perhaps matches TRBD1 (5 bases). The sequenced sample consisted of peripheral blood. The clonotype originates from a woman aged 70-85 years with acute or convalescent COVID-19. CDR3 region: CASTMQGSYGYTF. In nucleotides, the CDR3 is TGTGCCAGCACTATGCAGGGTAGCTATGGCTACACCTTC.